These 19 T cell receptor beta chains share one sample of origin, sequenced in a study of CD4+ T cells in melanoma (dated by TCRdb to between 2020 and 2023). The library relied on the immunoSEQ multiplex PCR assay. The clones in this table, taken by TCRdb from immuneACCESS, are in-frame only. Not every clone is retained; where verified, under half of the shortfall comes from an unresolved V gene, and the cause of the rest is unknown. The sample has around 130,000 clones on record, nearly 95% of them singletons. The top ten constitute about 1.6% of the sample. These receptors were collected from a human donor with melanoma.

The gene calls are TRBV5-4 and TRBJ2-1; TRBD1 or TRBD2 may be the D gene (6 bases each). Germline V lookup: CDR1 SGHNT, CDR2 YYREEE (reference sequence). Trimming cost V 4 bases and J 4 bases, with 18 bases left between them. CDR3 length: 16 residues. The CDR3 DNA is TGTGCCAGCAGCCACTTGTCTGGGGGGCGGTACAATGAGCAGTTCTTC. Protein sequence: CASSHLSGGRYNEQFF.

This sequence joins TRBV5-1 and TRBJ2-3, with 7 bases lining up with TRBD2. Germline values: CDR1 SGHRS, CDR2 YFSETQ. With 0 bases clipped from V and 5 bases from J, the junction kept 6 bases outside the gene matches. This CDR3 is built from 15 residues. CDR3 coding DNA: TGCGCCAGCAGCTTGGTCGGACTAGTTGGAGATACGCAGTATTTT. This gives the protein CASSLVGLVGDTQYF.

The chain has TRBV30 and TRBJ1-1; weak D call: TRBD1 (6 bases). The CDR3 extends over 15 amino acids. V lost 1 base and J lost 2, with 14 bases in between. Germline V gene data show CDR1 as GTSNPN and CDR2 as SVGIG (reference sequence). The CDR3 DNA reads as TGTGCCTGGAGTGGGCAGGGGATACGAAACACTGAAGCTTTCTTT. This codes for CAWSGQGIRNTEAFF.

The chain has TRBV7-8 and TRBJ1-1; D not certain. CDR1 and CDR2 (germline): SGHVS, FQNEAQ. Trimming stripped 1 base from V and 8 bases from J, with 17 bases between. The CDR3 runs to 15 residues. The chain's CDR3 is CASSLVARTAFEAFF. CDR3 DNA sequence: TGTGCCAGCAGCTTAGTAGCTAGGACCGCCTTCGAAGCTTTCTTT.

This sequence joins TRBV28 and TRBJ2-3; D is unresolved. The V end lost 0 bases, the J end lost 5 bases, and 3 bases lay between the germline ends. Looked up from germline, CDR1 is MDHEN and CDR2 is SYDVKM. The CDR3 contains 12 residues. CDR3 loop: CASSLWGDTQYF. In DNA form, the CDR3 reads TGTGCCAGCAGTTTATGGGGAGATACGCAGTATTTT. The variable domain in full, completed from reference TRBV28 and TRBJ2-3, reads DVKVTQSSRYLVKRTGEKVFLECVQDMDHENMFWYRQDPGLGLRLIYFSYDVKMKEKGDIPEGYSVSREKKERFSLILESASTNQTSMYLCASSLWGDTQYFGPGTRLTVL.

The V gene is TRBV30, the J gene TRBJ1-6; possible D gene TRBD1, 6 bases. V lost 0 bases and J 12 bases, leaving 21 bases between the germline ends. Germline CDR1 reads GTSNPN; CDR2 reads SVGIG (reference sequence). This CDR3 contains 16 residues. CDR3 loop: CAWSVRGRGSHLPLHF. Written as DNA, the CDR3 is TGTGCCTGGAGTGTTAGGGGGAGGGGGAGTCATTTACCCCTCCACTTT.

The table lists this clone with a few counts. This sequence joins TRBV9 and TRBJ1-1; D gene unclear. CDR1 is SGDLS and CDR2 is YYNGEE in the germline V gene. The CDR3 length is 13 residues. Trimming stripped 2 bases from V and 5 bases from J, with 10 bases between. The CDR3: CASSVGLLTEAFF. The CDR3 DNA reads TGTGCCAGCAGCGTGGGATTGTTGACTGAAGCTTTCTTT.

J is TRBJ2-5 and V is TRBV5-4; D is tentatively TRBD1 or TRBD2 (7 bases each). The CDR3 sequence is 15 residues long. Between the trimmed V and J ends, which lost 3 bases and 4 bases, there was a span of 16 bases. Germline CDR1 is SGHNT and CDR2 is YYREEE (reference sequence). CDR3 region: CASSSPTGEGETQYF. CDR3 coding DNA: TGTGCCAGCAGCTCCCCCACAGGGGAGGGAGAGACCCAGTACTTC.

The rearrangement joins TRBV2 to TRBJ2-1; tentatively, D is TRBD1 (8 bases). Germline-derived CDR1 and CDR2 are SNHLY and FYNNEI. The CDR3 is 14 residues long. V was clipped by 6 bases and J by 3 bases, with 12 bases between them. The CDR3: CASRQGGGYNEQFF. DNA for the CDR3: TGTGCCAGCAGACAGGGGGGGGGCTACAATGAGCAGTTCTTC.

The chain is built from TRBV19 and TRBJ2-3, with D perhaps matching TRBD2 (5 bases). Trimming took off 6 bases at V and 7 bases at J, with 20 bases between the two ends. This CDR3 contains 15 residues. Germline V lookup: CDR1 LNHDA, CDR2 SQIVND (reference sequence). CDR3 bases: TGTGCCAGTAGCATCGCAGCGGCTCCTAAAAATACGCAGTATTTT. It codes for CASSIAAAPKNTQYF.

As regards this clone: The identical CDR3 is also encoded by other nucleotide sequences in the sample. The CDR3 sequence: CSVGQGNTEAFF. The CDR3 DNA sequence: TGCAGCGTTGGACAGGGGAACACTGAAGCTTTCTTT. The chain joins TRBV29-1 to TRBJ1-1; TRBD1 matches 7 bases. Unmatched junction bases numbered 0, after V lost 4 bases and J lost 1 base. The CDR3 covers 12 residues. Germline values: CDR1 SQVTM, CDR2 ANQGSEA.

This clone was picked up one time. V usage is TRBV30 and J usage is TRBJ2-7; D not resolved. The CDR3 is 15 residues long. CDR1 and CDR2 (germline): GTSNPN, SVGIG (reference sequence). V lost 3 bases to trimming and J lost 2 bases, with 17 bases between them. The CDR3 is CAWRGTAKPTYEQYF. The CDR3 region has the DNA TGTGCCTGGAGGGGAACAGCCAAACCGACCTACGAGCAGTACTTC.

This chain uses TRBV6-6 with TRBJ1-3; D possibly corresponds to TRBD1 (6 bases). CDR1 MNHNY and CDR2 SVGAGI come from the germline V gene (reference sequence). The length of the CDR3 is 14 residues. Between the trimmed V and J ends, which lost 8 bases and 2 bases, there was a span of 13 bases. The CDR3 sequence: CASLRQGTGNTIYF. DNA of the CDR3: TGTGCCAGCCTCCGGCAGGGGACTGGAAACACCATATATTTT.

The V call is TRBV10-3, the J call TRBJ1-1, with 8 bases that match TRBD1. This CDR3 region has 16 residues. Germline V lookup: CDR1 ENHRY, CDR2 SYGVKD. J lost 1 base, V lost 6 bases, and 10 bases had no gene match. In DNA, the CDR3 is TGTGCCATCAGACCGGGACAGGAAAAGAGGAACACTGAAGCTTTCTTT. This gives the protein CAIRPGQEKRNTEAFF.

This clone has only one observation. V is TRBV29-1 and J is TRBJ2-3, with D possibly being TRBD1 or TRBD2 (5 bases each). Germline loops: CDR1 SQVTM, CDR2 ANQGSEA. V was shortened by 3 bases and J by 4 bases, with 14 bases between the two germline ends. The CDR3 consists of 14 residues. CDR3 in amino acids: CSVELGAGADTQYF. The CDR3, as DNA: TGCAGCGTTGAGCTCGGGGCGGGCGCAGATACGCAGTATTTT.

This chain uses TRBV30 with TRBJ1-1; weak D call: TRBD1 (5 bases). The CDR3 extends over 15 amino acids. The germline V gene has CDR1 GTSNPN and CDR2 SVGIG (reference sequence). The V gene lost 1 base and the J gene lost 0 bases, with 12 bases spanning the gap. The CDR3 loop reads CAWSGPRGMNTEAFF. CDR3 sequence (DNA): TGTGCCTGGAGTGGGCCGAGGGGCATGAACACTGAAGCTTTCTTT.

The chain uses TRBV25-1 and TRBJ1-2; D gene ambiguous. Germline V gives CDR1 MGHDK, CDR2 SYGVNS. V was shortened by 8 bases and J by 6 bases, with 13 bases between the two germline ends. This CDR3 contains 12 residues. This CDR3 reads CASSGPLHGYTF. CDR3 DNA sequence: TGTGCCAGCTCAGGACCGCTCCATGGCTACACCTTC.

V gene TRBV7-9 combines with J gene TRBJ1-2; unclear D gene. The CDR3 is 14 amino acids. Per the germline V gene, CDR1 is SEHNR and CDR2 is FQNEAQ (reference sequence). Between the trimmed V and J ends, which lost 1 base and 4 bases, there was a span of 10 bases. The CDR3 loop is CASSLGTDSYGYTF. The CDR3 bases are TGTGCCAGCAGCTTAGGAACAGATAGCTATGGCTACACCTTC.

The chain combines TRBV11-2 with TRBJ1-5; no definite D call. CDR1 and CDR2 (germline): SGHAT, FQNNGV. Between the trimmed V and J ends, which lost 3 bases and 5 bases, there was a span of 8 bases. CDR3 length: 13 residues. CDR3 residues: CASSFGRDQPQHF. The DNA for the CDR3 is TGTGCCAGCAGCTTTGGCAGAGATCAGCCCCAGCATTTT.